The source of this T cell receptor (beta chain) is a study of blood T cell repertoires in COVID-19. Whole-study context: In each case, the material was cDNA or gDNA derived from T cells, B-cell-depleted T cells, or PBMCs.

CDR3 length: 18 residues. Trimming removed 1 base from V and 7 bases from J; junction bases left unmatched: 12. Per the germline V gene, CDR1 is LGHNA and CDR2 is YNFKEQ. Authors' data handling: Nucleated cell counts were estimated from reference gene primer amplification. This table comes from immunoSEQ multiplex PCR, and its TCRdb copy is limited to in-frame clones, with some not included. That table furnishes V, J and clone size, whereas the DNA furnished D and trimming. The sample lists roughly 320,000 clones; around 90% were seen once. The receptor was isolated from a woman in her 50s with COVID-19, enrolled during active disease. The rearrangement uses TRBV4-2 and TRBJ2-1; TRBD2 agrees at 11 bases. What was sequenced was peripheral blood. CDR3 region: CASSQVVGLAGGQNEQFF. The CDR3 DNA sequence: TGTGCCAGCAGCCAAGTGGTAGGGCTAGCGGGAGGACAGAATGAGCAGTTCTTC.